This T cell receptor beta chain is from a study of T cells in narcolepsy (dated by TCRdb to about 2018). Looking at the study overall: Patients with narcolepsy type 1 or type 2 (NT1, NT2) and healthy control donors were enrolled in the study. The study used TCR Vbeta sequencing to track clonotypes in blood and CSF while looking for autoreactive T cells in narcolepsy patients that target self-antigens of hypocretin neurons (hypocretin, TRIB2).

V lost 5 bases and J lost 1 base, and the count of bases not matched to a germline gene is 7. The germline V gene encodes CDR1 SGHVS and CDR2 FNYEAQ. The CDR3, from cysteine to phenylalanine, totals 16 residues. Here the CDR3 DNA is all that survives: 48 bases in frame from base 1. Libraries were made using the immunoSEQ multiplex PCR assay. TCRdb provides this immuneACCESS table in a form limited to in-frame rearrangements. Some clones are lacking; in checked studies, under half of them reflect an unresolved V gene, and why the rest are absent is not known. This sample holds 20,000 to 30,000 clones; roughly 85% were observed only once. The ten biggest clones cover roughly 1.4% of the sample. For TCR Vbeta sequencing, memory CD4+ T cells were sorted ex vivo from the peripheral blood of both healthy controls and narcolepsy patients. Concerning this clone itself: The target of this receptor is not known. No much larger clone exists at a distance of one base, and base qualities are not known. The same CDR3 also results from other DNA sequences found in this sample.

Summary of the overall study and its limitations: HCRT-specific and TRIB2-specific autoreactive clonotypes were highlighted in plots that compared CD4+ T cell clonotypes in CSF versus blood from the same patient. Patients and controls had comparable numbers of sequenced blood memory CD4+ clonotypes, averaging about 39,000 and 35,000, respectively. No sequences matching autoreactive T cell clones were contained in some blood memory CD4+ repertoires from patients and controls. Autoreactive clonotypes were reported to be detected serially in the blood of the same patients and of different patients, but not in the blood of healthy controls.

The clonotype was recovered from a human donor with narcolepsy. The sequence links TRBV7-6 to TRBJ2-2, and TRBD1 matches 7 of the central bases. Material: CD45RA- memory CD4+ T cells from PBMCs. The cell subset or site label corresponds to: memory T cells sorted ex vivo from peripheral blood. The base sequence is TGTGCCAGCAGCCCAACTGGGACAGAGAACACCGGGGAGCTGTTTTTT. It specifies CASSPTGTENTGELFF.